What follows describes a single T cell receptor (beta chain). The same CDR3 also results from other DNA sequences found in this sample. This record comes from a study of blood T cell repertoires in COVID-19. Across the study: The analysed material was cDNA or gDNA that came from T cells, B-cell-depleted T cells, or PBMCs.

This CDR3 has 12 amino acids. V lost 0 bases and J 7 bases, leaving 8 bases between the germline ends. Germline V CDR1 and CDR2: SGHNT, YYREEE (reference sequence). In the original workflow: Amplification with reference gene primers provided the estimates of nucleated cell counts. Using immunoSEQ multiplex PCR, the repertoire was profiled, and TCRdb retains in-frame clones only, with some absent. D and trimming come from the DNA, and the V and J calls and clone size come from that table. The table records about 180,000 clones, under 90% of them present only once. This receptor was taken from a human donor in a cohort sampled during active COVID-19. The sample comprised peripheral blood. This rearrangement joins TRBV5-4 to TRBJ2-7, with D maybe TRBD2 (5 bases). The CDR3 region is CASSLGSGEQYF. CDR3 DNA sequence: TGTGCCAGCAGCTTGGGGTCGGGGGAGCAGTACTTC.